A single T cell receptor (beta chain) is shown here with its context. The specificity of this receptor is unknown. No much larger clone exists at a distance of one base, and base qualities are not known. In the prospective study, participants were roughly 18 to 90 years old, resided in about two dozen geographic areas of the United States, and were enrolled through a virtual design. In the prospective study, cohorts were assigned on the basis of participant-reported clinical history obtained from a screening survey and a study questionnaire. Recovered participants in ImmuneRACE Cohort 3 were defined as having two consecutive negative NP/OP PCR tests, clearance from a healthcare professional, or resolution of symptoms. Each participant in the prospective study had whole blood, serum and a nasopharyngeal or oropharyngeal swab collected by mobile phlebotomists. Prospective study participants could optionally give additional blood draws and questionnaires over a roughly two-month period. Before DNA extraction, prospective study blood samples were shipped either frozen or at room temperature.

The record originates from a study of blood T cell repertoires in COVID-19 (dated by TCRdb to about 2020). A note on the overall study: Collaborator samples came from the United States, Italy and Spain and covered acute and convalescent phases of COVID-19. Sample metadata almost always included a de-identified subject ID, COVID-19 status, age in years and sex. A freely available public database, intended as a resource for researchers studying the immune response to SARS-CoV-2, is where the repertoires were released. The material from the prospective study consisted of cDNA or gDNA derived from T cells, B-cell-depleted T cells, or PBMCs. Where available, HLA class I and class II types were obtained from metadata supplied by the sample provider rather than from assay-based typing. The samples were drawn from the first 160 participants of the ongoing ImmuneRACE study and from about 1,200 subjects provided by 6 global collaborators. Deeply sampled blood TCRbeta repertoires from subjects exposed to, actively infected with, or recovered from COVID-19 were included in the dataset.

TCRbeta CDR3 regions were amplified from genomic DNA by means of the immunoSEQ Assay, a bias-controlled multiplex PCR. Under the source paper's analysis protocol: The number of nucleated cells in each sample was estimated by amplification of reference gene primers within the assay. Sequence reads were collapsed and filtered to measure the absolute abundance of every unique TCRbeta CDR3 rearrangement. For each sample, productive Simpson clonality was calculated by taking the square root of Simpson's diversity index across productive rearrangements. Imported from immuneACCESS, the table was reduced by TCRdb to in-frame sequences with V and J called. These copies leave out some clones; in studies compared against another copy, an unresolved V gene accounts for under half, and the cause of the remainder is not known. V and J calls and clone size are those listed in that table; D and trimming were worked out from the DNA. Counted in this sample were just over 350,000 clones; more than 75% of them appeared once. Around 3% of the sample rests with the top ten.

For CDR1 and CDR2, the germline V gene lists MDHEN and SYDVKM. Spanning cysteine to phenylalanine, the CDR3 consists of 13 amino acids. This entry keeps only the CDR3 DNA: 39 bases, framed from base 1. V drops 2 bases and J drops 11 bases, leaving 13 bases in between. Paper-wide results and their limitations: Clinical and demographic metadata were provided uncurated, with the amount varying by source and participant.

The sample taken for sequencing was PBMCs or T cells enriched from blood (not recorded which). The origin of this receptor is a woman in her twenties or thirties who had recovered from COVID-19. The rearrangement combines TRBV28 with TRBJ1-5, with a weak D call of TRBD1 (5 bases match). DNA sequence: TGTGCCAGCAGTTTAAGGCAGGGCGGTTCCCAGCATTTT. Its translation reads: CASSLRQGGSQHF. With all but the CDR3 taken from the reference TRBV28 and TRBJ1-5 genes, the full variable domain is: DVKVTQSSRYLVKRTGEKVFLECVQDMDHENMFWYRQDPGLGLRLIYFSYDVKMKEKGDIPEGYSVSREKKERFSLILESASTNQTSMYLCASSLRQGGSQHFGDGTRLSIL.